This T cell receptor (beta chain) was sequenced in a study of shared clonotypes between healthy human individuals. Study context: The donor group consisted of a couple of women and a few men, aged 18 to 49. Donors had three CD4 naive, three CD4 memory, two CD8 naive and one CD8 memory plate apiece. Overall study findings and caveats: All-four-donor shared clonotypes had higher generation probabilities than non-shared clonotypes did. Blood alone was sampled, and tissue repertoires likely differ.

This table comes from immunoSEQ multiplex PCR, and its TCRdb copy is limited to in-frame clones, with some not included. The data hold millions of clones, with just over 90% observed a single time. For this clone: Its antigen remains unidentified.

The TCR originated in a man between 18 and 29 years old in good health. What was sequenced was naive CD4+ T cells sorted from blood. Documented subset: CD45RA+ positively selected.

CDR3 nucleotide sequence: TGTGCCAGCGTCCCACAGGGGTCCTACAATGAGCAGTTCTTC. It specifies CASVPQGSYNEQFF. This chain links TRBV5-4 with TRBJ2-1, with 7 bases identical to TRBD1. After removal of 7 bases from V and 1 base from J, the junction contained 5 bases not matched to a gene. The CDR3 spans 14 residues. CDR1 SGHNT and CDR2 YYREEE come from the germline V gene (reference sequence).